This T cell receptor beta chain comes out of a study of T-cell reconstitution after alpha-beta-depleted transplantation in children. Whole-study results and caveats: Diversity of TCRbeta at day 60 was high in some patients, arising from surviving recipient T cells and thymic progenitors. Diversity and T-cell counts at one year after transplant derived mostly from new T cells. Several hundred expanded graft clones reportedly were the source of alpha-beta T cells about two months after transplant.

Germline CDR1 is SSHAT and CDR2 is FNYEAQ (reference sequence). The CDR3 totals 17 residues. With 4 bases clipped from V and 6 bases from J, the junction kept 9 bases outside the gene matches. This sample's TCRbeta library carried unique molecular identifier barcodes. TCRdb re-called the PCR reads with MiXCR, one entry per CDR3 protein. The sample carries 700,000 to 850,000 distinct CDR3 sequences, 15% to 20% recorded once. Worth noting for this clonotype: Its antigen is unknown.

Sequencing used PBMCs, mostly from graft donor cells, obtained 360 days after TCRalphabeta/CD19-depleted stem cell transplant. The clonotype originates from a male patient between 5 and 17 years old who had a stem cell transplant for acute lymphoblastic leukemia, so the T cells may come from the graft donor. The genes are TRBV7-7 and TRBJ2-3; the match to TRBD2 covers 14 bases. CDR3 coding DNA: TGTGCCAGCAGCTACGGACTAGCGGGAGGTCGAGAGGATACGCAGTATTTT. Amino acids: CASSYGLAGGREDTQYF.